These T cell receptor beta chains were read from a single sample in a study of response to subunit inactivated influenza vaccine. TCRdb used MiXCR to reprocess the RT-PCR reads, holding one entry per CDR3 protein. The repertoire holds about 160,000 distinct CDR3 sequences, with about 11% as singletons. The sample in question was CD8+ T cells sorted from PBMCs, obtained 23 months after vaccination. All receptors come from a man aged 45-69 years who received an inactivated influenza vaccine. Each CDR3 is given without its conserved first and last residue. Each record gives: J gene, V gene, CDR3 length, CDR3 protein.

TRBJ2-7	TRBV14	12	ASSRRGSSYEQY
TRBJ2-7	TRBV2	10	ASILDTQEQY
TRBJ2-1	TRBV5-6	13	ASSRRVAGLDEQF
TRBJ2-7	TRBV6-2/TRBV6-3	13	ASSTTGTGVYEQY
TRBJ2-7	TRBV11-1	10	ASSYTRNEQY
TRBJ1-3	TRBV5-1	12	ASSLSETPAFTN
TRBJ2-2	TRBV20-1	14	SARDRGREVIGELF
TRBJ1-5	TRBV28	12	ASSPVGPAQPQH
TRBJ2-3	TRBV29-1	15	SVEGAGTAKNTDTQY
TRBJ2-3	TRBV6-2/TRBV6-3	18	ASSSHPWTSGGFGADTQY
TRBJ1-1	TRBV5-1	12	ASSWTGPNTEAF
TRBJ2-7	TRBV7-9	13	ASSPTSGRYYEQY
TRBJ2-7	TRBV3-1	16	ASSHPPVRESPTYEQY
TRBJ2-7	TRBV11-1	12	ASSPPGLAYEQY
TRBJ2-7	TRBV28	14	ASSIQRDLLSYEQY
TRBJ2-3	TRBV6-2/TRBV6-3	15	ASSPTTPGQGADTQY
TRBJ2-5	TRBV29-1	12	SVFSGLAEETQY
TRBJ2-3	TRBV6-5	13	ASSYGGSSTDTQY
TRBJ2-1	TRBV20-1	10	PSPGGPDEQF
TRBJ2-3	TRBV12-3/TRBV12-4	13	ASSLTSSFTDTQY
TRBJ2-7	TRBV28	12	ASSVGTGIREQY
TRBJ1-4	TRBV3-1	15	ASSQLRERSTNEKLF
TRBJ1-5	TRBV7-8	10	ASSLSVQPQH
TRBJ2-7	TRBV5-5	13	ASSVDRGLSYEQY
TRBJ2-7	TRBV20-1	10	SASTSSYEQY
TRBJ2-1	TRBV4-1	14	ASSQDATSVHNEQF
TRBJ2-3	TRBV15	12	ATSRDGSTDTQY
TRBJ2-2	TRBV28	11	ASKRVYTGELF
TRBJ2-2	TRBV6-5	12	ASSLNRGPGELF
TRBJ1-2	TRBV10-3	13	AISEGDRGFYGYT
TRBJ2-5	TRBV11-2	14	ASSGLRQGAEETQY
TRBJ2-1	TRBV10-3	15	AISELTSGYSYNEQF
TRBJ2-5	TRBV7-9	11	ASSFQSQETQY
TRBJ2-1	TRBV30	9	AWGLSNEQF
TRBJ2-4	TRBV2	9	ASRRANIQY
TRBJ2-3	TRBV7-3	15	ASSPVTGGRGSDTQY
TRBJ2-3	TRBV7-7	11	ASSGAWGDTQY
TRBJ2-7	TRBV20-1	10	SGDGGSYEQY
TRBJ1-5	TRBV9	13	ASSVDAGVNQPQH
TRBJ2-1	TRBV3-1	13	ASSQLGLVDNEQF
TRBJ2-7	TRBV6-2/TRBV6-3	12	ASRDVGQFYEQY
TRBJ2-7	TRBV6-2/TRBV6-3	15	ASSLTIGTGSPHEQY
TRBJ2-3	TRBV12-3/TRBV12-4	12	ASSLLLATDTQY
TRBJ2-3	TRBV4-3	14	ASSQVYGAPRDTQY
TRBJ2-7	TRBV19	13	ASSKIGTNAYEQY
TRBJ1-6	TRBV4-3	14	ASSQKRTGGNSPLH
TRBJ1-1	TRBV19	13	ASSISRQGNTEAF
TRBJ2-7	TRBV4-3	15	ASSQDGTGTKIYEQY
TRBJ1-2	TRBV29-1	11	SVDAGGDYGYT
TRBJ2-3	TRBV6-2/TRBV6-3	10	ASSRWTDTQY
TRBJ2-2	TRBV7-9	11	ASSLVLPGELF
TRBJ2-4	TRBV25-1	17	ASSESRGLAGQIKNIQY
TRBJ2-1	TRBV28	11	ASSLFRAEGVK
TRBJ1-1	TRBV11-2	15	ASSLEVRESGSTEAF
TRBJ1-4	TRBV6-1	12	ASSRTGGNEKLF
TRBJ2-1	TRBV11-2	14	ASSLVGQGVYNEQF
TRBJ2-7	TRBV7-2	10	ASSPPTDEQY
TRBJ2-1	TRBV27	13	ASSSGTSGRNEQF
TRBJ1-1	TRBV7-2	12	ASSLSPGGTEAF